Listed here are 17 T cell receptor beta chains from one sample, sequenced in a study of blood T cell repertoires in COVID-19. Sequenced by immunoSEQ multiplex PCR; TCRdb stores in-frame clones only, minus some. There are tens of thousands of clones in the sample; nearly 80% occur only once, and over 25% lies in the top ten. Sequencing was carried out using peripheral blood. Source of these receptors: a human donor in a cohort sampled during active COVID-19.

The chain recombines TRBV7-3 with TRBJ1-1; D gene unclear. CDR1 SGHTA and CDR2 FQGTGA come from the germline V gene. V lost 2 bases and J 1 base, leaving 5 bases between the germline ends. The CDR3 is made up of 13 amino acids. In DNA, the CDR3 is TGTGCCAGCAGCTTACGACAGAACACTGAAGCTTTCTTT. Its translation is CASSLRQNTEAFF.

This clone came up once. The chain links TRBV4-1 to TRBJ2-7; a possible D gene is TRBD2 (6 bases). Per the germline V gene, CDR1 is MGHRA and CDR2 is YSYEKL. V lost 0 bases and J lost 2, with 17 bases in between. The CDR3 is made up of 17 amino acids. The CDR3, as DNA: TGCGCCAGCAGCCAAGACTACGGCGTTGGGGAGGCCTACGAGCAGTACTTC. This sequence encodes CASSQDYGVGEAYEQYF.

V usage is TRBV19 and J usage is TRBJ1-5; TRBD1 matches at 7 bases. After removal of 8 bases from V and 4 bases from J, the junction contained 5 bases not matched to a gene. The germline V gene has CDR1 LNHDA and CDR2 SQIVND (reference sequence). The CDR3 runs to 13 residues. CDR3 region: CASRQGQNQPQHF. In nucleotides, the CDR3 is TGTGCCAGTCGACAGGGCCAAAATCAGCCCCAGCATTTT.

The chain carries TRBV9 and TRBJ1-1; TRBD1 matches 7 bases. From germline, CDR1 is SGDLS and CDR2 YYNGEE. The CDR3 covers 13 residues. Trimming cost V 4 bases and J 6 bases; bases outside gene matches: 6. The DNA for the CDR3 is TGTGCCAGCAGCCCCAGGGGGATCGCTGAAGCTTTCTTT. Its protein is CASSPRGIAEAFF.

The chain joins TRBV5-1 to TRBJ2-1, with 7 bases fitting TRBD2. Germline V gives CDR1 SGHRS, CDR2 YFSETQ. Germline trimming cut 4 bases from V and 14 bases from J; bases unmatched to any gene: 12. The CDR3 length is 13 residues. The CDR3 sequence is CASSQLVGREKFF. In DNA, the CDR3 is TGCGCCAGCAGCCAGCTTGTTGGGCGGGAGAAGTTCTTC.

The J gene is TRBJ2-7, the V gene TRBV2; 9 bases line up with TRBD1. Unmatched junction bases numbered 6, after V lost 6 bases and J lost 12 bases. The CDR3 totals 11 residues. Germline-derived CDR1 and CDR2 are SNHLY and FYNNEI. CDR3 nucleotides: TGTGCCAGCAGAGAGGACAGGGGAATGTACTTC. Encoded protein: CASREDRGMYF.

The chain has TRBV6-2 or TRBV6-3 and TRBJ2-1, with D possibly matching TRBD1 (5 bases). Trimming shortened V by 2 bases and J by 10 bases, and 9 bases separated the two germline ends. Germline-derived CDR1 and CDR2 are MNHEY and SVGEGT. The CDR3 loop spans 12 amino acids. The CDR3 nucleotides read TGTGCCAGCAGTTACATGGCAGGGGAGCAGTTCTTC. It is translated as CASSYMAGEQFF.

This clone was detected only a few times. The CDR3 sequence is CASRIGDRASPLHF. The CDR3 DNA follows: TGTGCCAGCAGAATTGGGGACAGGGCATCACCCCTCCACTTT. V usage is TRBV27 and J usage is TRBJ1-6, with 9 nucleotides matching TRBD1. The V gene end was trimmed by 6 bases and the J gene end by 10 bases; junction bases not matched to a gene: 7. Germline CDR1 reads MNHEY; CDR2 reads SMNVEV (reference sequence). The CDR3 runs 14 residues.

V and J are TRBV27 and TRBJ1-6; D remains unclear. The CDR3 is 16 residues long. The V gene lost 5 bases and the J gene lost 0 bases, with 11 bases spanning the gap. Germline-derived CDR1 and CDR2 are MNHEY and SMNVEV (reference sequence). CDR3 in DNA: TGTGCCAGCAGTATTGAATGGAGCTCCTATAATTCACCCCTCCACTTT. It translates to CASSIEWSSYNSPLHF.

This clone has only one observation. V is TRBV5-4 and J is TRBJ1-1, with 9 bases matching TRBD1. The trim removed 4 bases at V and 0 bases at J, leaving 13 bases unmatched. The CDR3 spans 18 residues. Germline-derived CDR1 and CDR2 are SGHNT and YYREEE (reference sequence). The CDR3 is CASSPTGTGRIVNTEAFF. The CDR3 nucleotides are TGTGCCAGCAGCCCGACCGGGACAGGGAGGATTGTGAACACTGAAGCTTTCTTT.

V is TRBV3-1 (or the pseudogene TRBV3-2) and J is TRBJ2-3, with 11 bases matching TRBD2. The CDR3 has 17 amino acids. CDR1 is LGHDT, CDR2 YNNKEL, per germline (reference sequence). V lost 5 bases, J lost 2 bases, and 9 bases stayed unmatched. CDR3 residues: CASSSAGTSGSTDTQYF. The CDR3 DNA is TGTGCCAGCAGCTCTGCCGGGACTAGCGGCTCCACAGATACGCAGTATTTT.

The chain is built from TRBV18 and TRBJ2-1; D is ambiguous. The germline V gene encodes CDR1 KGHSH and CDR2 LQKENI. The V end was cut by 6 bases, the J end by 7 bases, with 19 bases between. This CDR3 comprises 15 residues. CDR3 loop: CASSRGLLVRNEQFF. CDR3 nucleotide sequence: TGTGCCAGCTCCCGAGGCCTTCTCGTCAGAAATGAGCAGTTCTTC.

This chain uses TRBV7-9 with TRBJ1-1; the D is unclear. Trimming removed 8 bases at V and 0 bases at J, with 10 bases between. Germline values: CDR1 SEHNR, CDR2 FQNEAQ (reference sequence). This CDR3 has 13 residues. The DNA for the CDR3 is TGTGCCAGCCACAAACGTCTGAACACTGAAGCTTTCTTT. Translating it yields CASHKRLNTEAFF.

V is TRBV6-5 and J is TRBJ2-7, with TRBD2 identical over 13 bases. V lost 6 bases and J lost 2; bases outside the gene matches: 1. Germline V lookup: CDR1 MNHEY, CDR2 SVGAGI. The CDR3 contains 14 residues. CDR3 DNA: TGTGCCAGCAGGACTAGCGGGGGGACCTACGAGCAGTACTTC. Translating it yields CASRTSGGTYEQYF.

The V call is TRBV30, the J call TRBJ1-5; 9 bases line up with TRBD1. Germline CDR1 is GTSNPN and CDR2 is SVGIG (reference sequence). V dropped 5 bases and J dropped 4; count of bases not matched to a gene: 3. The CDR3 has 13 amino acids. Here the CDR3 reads CAWADRGNQPQHF. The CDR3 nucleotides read TGTGCCTGGGCAGACAGGGGGAATCAGCCCCAGCATTTT.

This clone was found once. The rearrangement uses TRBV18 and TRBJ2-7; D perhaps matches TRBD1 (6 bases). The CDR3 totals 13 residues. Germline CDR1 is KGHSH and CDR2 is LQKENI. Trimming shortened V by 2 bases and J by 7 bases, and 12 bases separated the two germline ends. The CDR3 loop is CASSPGTLGEQYF. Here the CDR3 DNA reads TGTGCCAGCTCACCAGGGACACTGGGGGAGCAGTACTTC.

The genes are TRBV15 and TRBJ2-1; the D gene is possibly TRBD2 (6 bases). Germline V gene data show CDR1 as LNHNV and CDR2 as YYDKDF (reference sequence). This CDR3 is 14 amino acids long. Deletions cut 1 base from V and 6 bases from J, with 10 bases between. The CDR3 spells CATSRGDLFNEQFF. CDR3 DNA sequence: TGTGCCACCAGCAGAGGGGACTTGTTCAATGAGCAGTTCTTC.